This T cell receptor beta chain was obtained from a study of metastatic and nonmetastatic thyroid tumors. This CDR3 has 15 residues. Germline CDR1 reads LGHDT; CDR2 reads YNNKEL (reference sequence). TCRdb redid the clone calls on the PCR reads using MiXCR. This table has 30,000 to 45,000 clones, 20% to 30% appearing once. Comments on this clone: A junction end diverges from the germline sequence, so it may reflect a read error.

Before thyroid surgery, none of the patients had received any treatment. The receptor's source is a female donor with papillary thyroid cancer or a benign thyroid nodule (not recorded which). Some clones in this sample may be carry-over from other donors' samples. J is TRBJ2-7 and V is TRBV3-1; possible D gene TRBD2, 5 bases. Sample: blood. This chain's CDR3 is CASSRAMGSSYDQHF. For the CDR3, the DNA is TGTGCCAGCAGCCGGGCAATGGGGAGCTCCTACGATCAGCACTTC.